The present T cell receptor beta chain was sequenced within a study of shared clonotypes between healthy human individuals. It was into CD45RA+ naive and CD45RA-negative memory subsets that the CD4+ cells were split. Assay: immunoSEQ multiplex PCR; the TCRdb copy retains only in-frame clones and omits some. This table has around 700,000 clones, 72% appearing once. This clonotype originated in a woman in her 30s in good health. The sequenced sample was memory CD4+ T cells sorted from blood. Described subset: CD45RA-negative fraction.

This chain's CDR3 is CASSPNYGVEAFF. CDR3 bases: TGTGCCAGCTCACCAAACTACGGGGTCGAAGCTTTCTTT. The genes are TRBV18 and TRBJ1-1; D gene unclear. The CDR3 is made up of 13 amino acids. Trimming removed 2 bases at V and 8 bases at J, with 12 bases between. The germline gives CDR1 KGHSH, CDR2 LQKENI.